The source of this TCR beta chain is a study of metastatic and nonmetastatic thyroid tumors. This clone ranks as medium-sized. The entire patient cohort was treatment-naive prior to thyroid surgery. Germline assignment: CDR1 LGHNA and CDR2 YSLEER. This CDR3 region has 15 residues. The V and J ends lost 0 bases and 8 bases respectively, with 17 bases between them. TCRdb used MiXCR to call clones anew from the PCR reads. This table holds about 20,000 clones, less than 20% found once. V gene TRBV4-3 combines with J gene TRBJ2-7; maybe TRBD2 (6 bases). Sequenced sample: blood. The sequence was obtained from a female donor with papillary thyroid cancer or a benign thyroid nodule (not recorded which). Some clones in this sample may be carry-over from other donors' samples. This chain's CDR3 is CASSQDLGGTSQQYF. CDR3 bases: TGCGCCAGCAGCCAAGATCTGGGCGGGACCTCCCAGCAGTACTTC.